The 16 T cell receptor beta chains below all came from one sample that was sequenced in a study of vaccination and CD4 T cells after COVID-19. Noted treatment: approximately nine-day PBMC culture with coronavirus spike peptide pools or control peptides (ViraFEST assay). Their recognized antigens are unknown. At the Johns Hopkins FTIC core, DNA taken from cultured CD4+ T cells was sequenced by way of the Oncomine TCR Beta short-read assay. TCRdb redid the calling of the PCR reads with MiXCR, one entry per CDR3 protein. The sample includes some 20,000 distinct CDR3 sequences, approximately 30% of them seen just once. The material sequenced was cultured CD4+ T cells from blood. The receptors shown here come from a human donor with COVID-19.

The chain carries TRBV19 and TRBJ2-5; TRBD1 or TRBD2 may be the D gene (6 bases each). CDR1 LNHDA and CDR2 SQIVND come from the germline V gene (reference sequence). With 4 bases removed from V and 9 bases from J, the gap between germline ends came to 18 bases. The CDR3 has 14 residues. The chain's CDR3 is CASSTRIGGWAQYF. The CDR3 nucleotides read TGTGCCAGTAGTACCCGCATCGGGGGCTGGGCCCAGTACTTC.

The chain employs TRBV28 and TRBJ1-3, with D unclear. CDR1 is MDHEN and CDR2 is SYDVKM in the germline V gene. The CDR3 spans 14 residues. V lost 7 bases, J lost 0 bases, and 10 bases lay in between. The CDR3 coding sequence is TGTGCCAGCATTGGTGGCGGCTCTGGAAACACCATATATTTT. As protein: CASIGGGSGNTIYF.

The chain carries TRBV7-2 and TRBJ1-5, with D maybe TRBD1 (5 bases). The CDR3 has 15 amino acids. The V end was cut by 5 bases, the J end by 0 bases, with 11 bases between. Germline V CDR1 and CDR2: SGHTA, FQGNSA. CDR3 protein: CASSPEGLSNQPQHF. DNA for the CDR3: TGTGCCAGCAGCCCCGAGGGGCTTAGCAATCAGCCCCAGCATTTT.

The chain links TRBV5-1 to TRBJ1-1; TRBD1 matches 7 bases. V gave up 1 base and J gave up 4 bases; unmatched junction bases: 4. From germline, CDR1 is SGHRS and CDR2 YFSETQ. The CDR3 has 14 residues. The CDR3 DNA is TGCGCCAGCAGCTTGTTGACAGGGCCCACTGAAGCTTTCTTT. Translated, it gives CASSLLTGPTEAFF. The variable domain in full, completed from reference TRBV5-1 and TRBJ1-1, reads KAGVTQTPRYLIKTRGQQVTLSCSPISGHRSVSWYQQTPGQGLQFLFEYFSETQRNKGNFPGRFSGRQFSNSRSEMNVSTLELGDSALYLCASSLLTGPTEAFFGQGTRLTVV.

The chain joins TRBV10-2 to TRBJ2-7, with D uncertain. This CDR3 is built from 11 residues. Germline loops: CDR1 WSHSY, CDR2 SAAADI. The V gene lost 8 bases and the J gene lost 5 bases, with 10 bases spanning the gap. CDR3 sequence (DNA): TGCGCCAGCCAACAGAAGAACGAGCAGTACTTC. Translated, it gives CASQQKNEQYF.

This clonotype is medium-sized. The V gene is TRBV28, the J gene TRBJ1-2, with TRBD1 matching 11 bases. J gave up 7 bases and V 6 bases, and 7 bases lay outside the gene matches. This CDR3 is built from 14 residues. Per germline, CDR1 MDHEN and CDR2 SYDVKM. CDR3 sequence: CASRTSGTGGGYTF. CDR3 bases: TGTGCCAGCAGAACCTCCGGGACAGGGGGTGGCTACACCTTC.

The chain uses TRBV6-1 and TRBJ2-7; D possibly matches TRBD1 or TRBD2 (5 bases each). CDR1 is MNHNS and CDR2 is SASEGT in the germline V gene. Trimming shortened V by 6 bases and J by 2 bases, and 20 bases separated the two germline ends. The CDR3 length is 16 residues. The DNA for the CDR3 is TGTGCCAGCAGCCCGTGGTCGGGCAGGGAGACCTACGAGCAGTACTTC. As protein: CASSPWSGRETYEQYF.

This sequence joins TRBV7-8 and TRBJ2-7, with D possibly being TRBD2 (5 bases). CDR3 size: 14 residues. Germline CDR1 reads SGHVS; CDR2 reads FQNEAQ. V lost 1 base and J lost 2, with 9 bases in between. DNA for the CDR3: TGTGCCAGCAGCTTAGATTACGGGACCTACGAGCAGTACTTC. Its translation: CASSLDYGTYEQYF.

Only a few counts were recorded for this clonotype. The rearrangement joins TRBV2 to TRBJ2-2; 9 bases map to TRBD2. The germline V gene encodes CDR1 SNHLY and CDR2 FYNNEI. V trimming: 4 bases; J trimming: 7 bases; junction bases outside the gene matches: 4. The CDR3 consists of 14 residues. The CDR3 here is CASSVRGGGGELFF. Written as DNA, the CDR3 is TGTGCCAGCAGTGTGCGGGGGGGTGGCGGGGAGCTGTTTTTT.

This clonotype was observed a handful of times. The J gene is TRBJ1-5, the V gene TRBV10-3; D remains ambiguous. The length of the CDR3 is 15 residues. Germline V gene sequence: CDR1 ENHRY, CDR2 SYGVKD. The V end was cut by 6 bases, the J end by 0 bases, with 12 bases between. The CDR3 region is CAISPETNSNQPQHF. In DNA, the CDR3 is TGTGCCATCAGCCCTGAGACAAATAGCAATCAGCCCCAGCATTTT.

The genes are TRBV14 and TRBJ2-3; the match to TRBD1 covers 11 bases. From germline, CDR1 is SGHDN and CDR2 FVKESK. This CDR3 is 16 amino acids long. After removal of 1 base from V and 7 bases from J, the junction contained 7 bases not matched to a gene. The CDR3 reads CASSQVAGTGGYTQYF. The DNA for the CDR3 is TGTGCCAGCAGCCAAGTTGCCGGGACAGGGGGTTATACGCAGTATTTT.

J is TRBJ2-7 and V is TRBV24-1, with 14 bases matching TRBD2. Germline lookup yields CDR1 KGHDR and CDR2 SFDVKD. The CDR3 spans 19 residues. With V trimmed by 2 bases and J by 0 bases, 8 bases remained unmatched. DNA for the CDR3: TGTGCCACCAGTGATTCCGGACTAGCGGGGGGAAGGAGCTCCTACGAGCAGTACTTC. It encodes CATSDSGLAGGRSSYEQYF.

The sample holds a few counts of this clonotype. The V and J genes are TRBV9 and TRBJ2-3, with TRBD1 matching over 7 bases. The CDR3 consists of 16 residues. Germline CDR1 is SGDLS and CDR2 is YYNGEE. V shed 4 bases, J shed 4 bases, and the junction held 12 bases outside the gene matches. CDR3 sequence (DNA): TGTGCCAGCAGCACCTCGACAGGGCCCGGGTCAGATACGCAGTATTTT. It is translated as CASSTSTGPGSDTQYF.

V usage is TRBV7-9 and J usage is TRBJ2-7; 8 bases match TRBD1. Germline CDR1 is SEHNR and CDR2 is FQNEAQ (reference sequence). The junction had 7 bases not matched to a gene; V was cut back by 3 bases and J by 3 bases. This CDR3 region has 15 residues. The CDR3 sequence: CASSLGQGAVYEQYF. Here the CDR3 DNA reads TGTGCCAGCAGCTTGGGGCAGGGGGCAGTCTACGAGCAGTACTTC.

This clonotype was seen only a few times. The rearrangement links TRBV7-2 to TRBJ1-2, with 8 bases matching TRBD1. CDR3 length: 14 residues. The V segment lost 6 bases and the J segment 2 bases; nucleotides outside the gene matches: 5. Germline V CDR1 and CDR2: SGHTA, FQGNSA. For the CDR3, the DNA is TGTGCCAGCAGTCACAGGACAGGGAACTATGGCTACACCTTC. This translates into CASSHRTGNYGYTF.

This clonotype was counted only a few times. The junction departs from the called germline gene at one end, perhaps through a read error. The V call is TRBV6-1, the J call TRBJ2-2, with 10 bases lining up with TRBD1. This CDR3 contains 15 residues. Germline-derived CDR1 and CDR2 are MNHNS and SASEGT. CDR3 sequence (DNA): TGTGCCAGCAGGGAAGACAGGGGGCAAACCGGGGAGCTGTTTTTT. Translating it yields CASREDRGQTGELFF.